The clone carrying this T cell receptor beta chain appeared once. The V and J ends lost 6 bases and 2 bases respectively, with 14 bases between them. The CDR3 loop spans 15 amino acids. Germline values: CDR1 MNHEY, CDR2 SVGAGI. Method: immunoSEQ multiplex PCR; TCRdb's copy keeps in-frame clones and lacks some. The sample lists approximately 23,000 clones, roughly four fifths seen once, with 50% in the top ten. The sample originates from a study of OX40 agonist ivuxolimab in advanced cancers. About the research overall: Intravenous ivuxolimab at 0.01 to 10 mg/kg was given to patients every 2 weeks. Patients in dose escalation had liver, melanoma, kidney or head and neck cancers.

The study sampled blood at baseline, cycle 4 day 1, and cycle 7 day 1. This receptor was taken from an adult with an advanced solid tumor such as melanoma, head and neck, liver or kidney cancer. This rearrangement joins TRBV6-5 to TRBJ1-5; D may be TRBD1 (6 bases). Sequencing was performed on CD4+ or CD8+ T cells sorted from blood, taken in a trial of the OX40 agonist ivuxolimab. This CDR3 is CASSPTGLGNQPQHF. Here the CDR3 DNA reads TGTGCCAGCAGCCCGACAGGCCTAGGCAATCAGCCCCAGCATTTT.